One and the same sample provided the 28 T cell receptor beta chains below, sequenced in a study of blood T cells in healthy people across ages. Through a sample-barcoded 5' primer and a J-beta primer mix, a second PCR was run for roughly 6 to 11 cycles. Using its own MiXCR run on the 5' RACE reads, TCRdb lists one record per CDR3 protein. This repertoire shows hundreds of thousands of distinct CDR3 sequences, about 30% found once; its top ten account for more than 15%. Sample: blood. The receptors derive from a woman aged 80 or over in good health.

This clonotype was picked up many times. V usage is TRBV29-1 and J usage is TRBJ1-2; 10 bases align to TRBD1. V trimming: 4 bases; J trimming: 2 bases; junction bases outside the gene matches: 7. The CDR3 totals 15 residues. Germline assignment: CDR1 SQVTM and CDR2 ANQGSEA. The CDR3 DNA reads as TGCAGCGTTGCCCGCGGGACAGGGGCGAACTATGGCTACACCTTC. It encodes CSVARGTGANYGYTF.

This clonotype appeared many times. The chain recombines TRBV20-1 with TRBJ2-7; D is undetermined. This CDR3 has 12 residues. V dropped 3 bases and J dropped 4 bases, with 10 bases sitting between them. Germline V gene lookup returns CDR1 DFQATT and CDR2 SNEGSKA (reference sequence). The CDR3: CSASRQAYEQYF. The CDR3, as DNA: TGCAGTGCTAGTCGGCAGGCTTACGAGCAGTACTTC.

This clonotype appeared a few times. The chain couples TRBV20-1 to TRBJ2-3, with TRBD2 matching over 13 bases. CDR3 size: 19 residues. J lost 2 bases, V lost 2 bases, and 13 bases had no gene match. Germline values: CDR1 DFQATT, CDR2 SNEGSKA (reference sequence). In nucleotides, the CDR3 is TGCAGTGCTAGAACCCTCCCCGGACTAGCGGGAGCTAACACAGATACGCAGTATTTT. Translation: CSARTLPGLAGANTDTQYF.

This clonotype was observed many times. V usage is TRBV4-3 and J usage is TRBJ2-5; TRBD1 matches 8 bases. Per germline, CDR1 LGHNA and CDR2 YSLEER. CDR3 length: 15 residues. V trimming: 1 base; J trimming: 5 bases; junction bases outside the gene matches: 6. The CDR3 DNA sequence: TGCGCCAGCAGCCAAGTAGACAGGGGTGGGGAGACCCAGTACTTC. Encoded protein: CASSQVDRGGETQYF.

This chain uses TRBV7-3 with TRBJ2-1, with a weak D call TRBD2 (6 bases). V was pared by 5 bases and J by 9 bases, with 14 bases between. Germline lookup yields CDR1 SGHTA and CDR2 FQGTGA. The CDR3 is 13 residues long. CDR3 in DNA: TGTGCCAGCAGCCCAAAGGTGGGGGGTGAGCAGTTCTTC. Its translation is CASSPKVGGEQFF.

This clonotype was recorded at least ten times. This sequence joins TRBV4-1 and TRBJ2-5; D gene uncertain. Germline-derived CDR1 and CDR2 are MGHRA and YSYEKL. This CDR3 region has 16 residues. Between the trimmed V and J ends, which lost 0 bases and 5 bases, there was a span of 16 bases. CDR3 sequence reads: CASSQEGLMLGETQYF. In DNA form, the CDR3 reads TGCGCCAGCAGCCAAGAAGGCCTTATGTTGGGGGAGACCCAGTACTTC.

The table lists this clonotype with many counts. J is TRBJ2-7 and V is TRBV6-5; D gene uncertain. Trimming took off 2 bases at V and 2 bases at J, with 7 bases between the two ends. CDR1 and CDR2 from the germline V gene are MNHEY and SVGAGI. The CDR3 spans 13 residues. The CDR3, as DNA: TGTGCCAGCAGTTACACTACCGCCTACGAGCAGTACTTC. Its protein is CASSYTTAYEQYF.

This clonotype has more than one count but fewer than ten. The chain is built from TRBV7-9 and TRBJ1-5, with TRBD1 matching 7 bases. Germline V gene sequence: CDR1 SEHNR, CDR2 FQNEAQ (reference sequence). V shed 3 bases and J 4 bases; nucleotides not matched to a gene: 6. The CDR3 is 15 amino acids. CDR3 DNA: TGTGCCAGCAGCTTCCAACAGGGGAAAAATCAGCCCCAGCATTTT. It is translated as CASSFQQGKNQPQHF.

This clonotype was detected ten times or more. This sequence joins TRBV4-3 and TRBJ1-1; 9 bases fit TRBD1. CDR3 length equals 15 residues. Trimming took 0 bases from V and 4 from J; bases not matched to a gene: 3. Germline CDR1 and CDR2: LGHNA and YSLEER. The CDR3 DNA follows: TGCGCCAGCAGCCAAGATAGACAGGGGGGCACTGAAGCTTTCTTT. Amino acid sequence: CASSQDRQGGTEAFF.

The count of this clonotype is one. The chain combines TRBV3-1 with TRBJ1-2; D gene unclear. The germline V and J ends were trimmed by 0 bases and 10 bases, with 9 bases remaining between them. Germline CDR1 and CDR2: LGHDT and YNNKEL (reference sequence). This CDR3 contains 12 residues. CDR3 nucleotide sequence: TGTGCCAGCAGCCAAGAGGCCCGGATCTACACCTTC. It translates to CASSQEARIYTF. The whole variable domain, filled in from reference TRBV3-1 and TRBJ1-2, reads DTAVSQTPKYLVTQMGNDKSIKCEQNLGHDTMYWYKQDSKKFLKIMFSYNNKELIINETVPNRFSPKSPDKAHLNLHINSLELGDSAVYFCASSQEARIYTFGSGTRLTVV.

This chain uses TRBV18 with TRBJ2-4, with D maybe TRBD1 (7 bases). This CDR3 has 14 amino acids. Looked up from germline, CDR1 is KGHSH and CDR2 is LQKENI. The V gene lost 2 bases and the J gene lost 6 bases, with 11 bases spanning the gap. The CDR3 DNA reads TGTGCCAGCTCACCAGGAGGGGACAGAAACATTCAGTACTTC. Its translation is CASSPGGDRNIQYF.

This clonotype was recorded a few times. This may be a read error: a much more frequent sequence differs by one nucleotide. This chain joins TRBV28 and TRBJ2-7; 11 bases line up with TRBD2. The CDR3 loop spans 15 amino acids. Germline lookup yields CDR1 MDHEN and CDR2 SYDVKM. Germline trimming cut 10 bases from V and 7 bases from J; bases unmatched to any gene: 15. CDR3 nucleotide sequence: TGTGCCACCGTTACTAGCGGGGGTCCCTACAATGAGCAGTACTTC. Translation: CATVTSGGPYNEQYF.

Details on this clonotype: A junction end diverges from the germline sequence, so it may reflect a read error. The genes are TRBV12-3 or TRBV12-4 and TRBJ2-3; D may be TRBD1 (6 bases). This CDR3 comprises 15 residues. CDR3 coding DNA: TGTGCCAGCAGTTCGACAGGAGTCAGTACAGATATGCAGTATTTT. The encoded protein is CASSSTGVSTDMQYF.

This clonotype showed up just a few times. Since a much larger clone is just one base distant, this may be a read error. The chain recombines TRBV6-5 with TRBJ1-2, with D unresolved. This CDR3 is built from 13 residues. Germline values: CDR1 MNHEY, CDR2 SVGAGI. CDR3 residues: CASRATASYGCTF. CDR3 sequence (DNA): TGTGCCAGCAGGGCTACAGCGTCCTATGGCTGCACCTTC.

In this sample, this clonotype turned up once. The CDR3, as DNA: TGTGCCAGCTCGCGGACGGGGGACTACACCTTC. Translation gives CASSRTGDYTF. This sequence joins TRBV7-9 and TRBJ1-2, with D tentatively TRBD1 (5 bases). The CDR3 sequence is 11 residues long. Germline V gene lookup returns CDR1 SEHNR and CDR2 FQNEAQ (reference sequence). V was cut by 8 bases and J by 10 bases, with 14 bases left in between.

The chain has TRBV5-6 and TRBJ1-6, with TRBD1 matching 9 bases. The CDR3 sequence is 14 residues long. V lost 4 bases, J lost 8 bases, and 4 bases stayed unmatched. The germline CDR1 and CDR2 sequences are SGHDT and YYEEEE. The CDR3 coding sequence is TGTGCCAGCAGCCCGGGACAGGGTTATTCACCCCTCCACTTT. Translation: CASSPGQGYSPLHF.

This sequence joins TRBV19 and TRBJ1-5; 8 bases match TRBD1. CDR3 length: 16 amino acids. Germline CDR1 reads LNHDA; CDR2 reads SQIVND (reference sequence). Losses at the gene ends were 3 bases for V and 0 bases for J; bases not matched to a gene: 4. CDR3 coding DNA: TGTGCCAGTAGTATGGGGGACAGGTATAGCAATCAGCCCCAGCATTTT. This sequence encodes CASSMGDRYSNQPQHF.

On this clonotype: A much larger clone lies one base from this, so it may be a read error. The chain couples TRBV6-1 to TRBJ2-1; tentative D call: TRBD2 (5 bases). TRBJ2-7 explains the end of the DNA better; the J call may be wrong. Germline V gives CDR1 MNHNS, CDR2 SASEGT. This CDR3 contains 14 residues. For the CDR3, the DNA is TGTGCCAGCAGTCCGAGACGGGGATACAATGAGCAGTACTTC. As protein: CASSPRRGYNEQYF.

Ten or more counts support this clonotype. V and J are TRBV7-2 and TRBJ2-5; D might be TRBD1 or TRBD2, each matching 5 bases. CDR1 SGHTA and CDR2 FQGNSA come from the germline V gene. V lost 5 bases to trimming and J lost 11 bases, with 15 bases between them. The CDR3 loop spans 12 amino acids. CDR3 bases: TGTGCCAGCAGCCCCGGGGCCAATGAGCAGTACTTC. Translated: CASSPGANEQYF.

The V call is TRBV20-1, the J call TRBJ1-6; the match to TRBD1 covers 10 bases. The CDR3 is 14 residues long. The germline CDR1 and CDR2 sequences are DFQATT and SNEGSKA (reference sequence). Unmatched junction bases numbered 4, after V lost 6 bases and J lost 5 bases. This CDR3 reads CSAAGTGDNSPLHF. In DNA, the CDR3 is TGCAGTGCAGCCGGGACAGGGGATAATTCACCCCTCCACTTT.

In nucleotides, the CDR3 is TGTGCCAGCACCTGGACAGGGGGGGAAGAGACCCAGTACTTC. This codes for CASTWTGGEETQYF. The chain is built from TRBV6-1 and TRBJ2-5, with TRBD1 matching over 10 bases. With 7 bases clipped from V and 3 bases from J, the junction kept 5 bases outside the gene matches. Germline CDR1 and CDR2: MNHNS and SASEGT. The CDR3 covers 14 residues.

In this sample, this clonotype turned up many times. CDR3 nucleotides: TGCAGTGCTTCGGGACAGGAGGCCTTCTACGAGCAGTACTTC. It encodes CSASGQEAFYEQYF. The chain combines TRBV20-1 with TRBJ2-7; TRBD1 aligns across 8 bases. Losses at the gene ends were 5 bases for V and 3 bases for J; bases not matched to a gene: 9. Germline assignment: CDR1 DFQATT and CDR2 SNEGSKA (reference sequence). The length of the CDR3 is 14 residues.

This clonotype occurred a few times. CDR3 region: CSVRAGGSATEAFF. CDR3 bases: TGCAGCGTTCGCGCAGGGGGATCGGCCACTGAAGCTTTCTTT. V is TRBV29-1 and J is TRBJ1-1; 7 bases line up with TRBD1. The CDR3 loop spans 14 amino acids. Germline CDR1 and CDR2: SQVTM and ANQGSEA. The J segment lost 4 bases and the V segment lost 5 bases, leaving 10 bases of the junction unmatched.

This clonotype was found a few times. This clone may be a read error of a much larger clone one base away. The chain employs TRBV5-1 and TRBJ2-7, with D possibly being TRBD1 (5 bases). Germline CDR1 reads SGHRS; CDR2 reads YFSETQ. Trimming removed 3 bases at V and 6 bases at J, with 16 bases between. CDR3 length: 14 residues. Here the CDR3 DNA reads TGCGCCAGCAGCTGGTCGGTGGTCCAGGGCGAGCAGTACTTC. Translated: CASSWSVVQGEQYF.

This clonotype came up many times. This rearrangement joins TRBV11-2 to TRBJ2-1; TRBD2 aligns across 8 bases. The CDR3 is 17 residues long. Germline assignment: CDR1 SGHAT and CDR2 FQNNGV. Trimming removed 0 bases from V and 6 bases from J; junction bases left unmatched: 10. CDR3 region: CASSLDQRGSPGNEQFF. CDR3 DNA sequence: TGTGCCAGCAGCTTAGACCAGCGGGGGTCCCCAGGCAATGAGCAGTTCTTC.

The rearrangement joins TRBV12-3 or TRBV12-4 to TRBJ2-1; TRBD2 agrees at 8 bases. The CDR3 spans 15 residues. V shed 6 bases and J 2 bases; nucleotides not matched to a gene: 6. The CDR3 DNA follows: TGTGCCAGCAGATCCTTGCGGGGGGCCTACAATGAGCAGTTCTTC. Residues: CASRSLRGAYNEQFF.

Comments on this clonotype: A much more abundant neighbour one base away suggests this may be a read error. V gene TRBV10-3 combines with J gene TRBJ2-3; 8 bases agree with TRBD2. Germline assignment: CDR1 ENHRY and CDR2 SYGVKD. The CDR3 spans 15 residues. Trimming cost V 8 bases and J 1 base; bases outside gene matches: 8. The CDR3 region has the DNA TGTGCCATCCAAGGGGGGCGGGGGGGCACAGATACGCAGTATTTT. Translating gives CAIQGGRGGTDTQYF.

Details on this clonotype: Mismatch with germline at one junction end may stem from a read error. This chain uses TRBV9 with TRBJ2-5; TRBD1 agrees at 8 bases. With the DNA end fitting TRBJ2-7 better, the J assignment may be wrong. CDR1 and CDR2 (germline): SGDLS, YYNGEE. The CDR3 covers 15 residues. The CDR3 loop reads CACSVGAGTGYEQYF. The CDR3 DNA reads TGTGCCTGCAGCGTAGGGGCTGGGACAGGCTACGAGCAGTACTTC.